This T cell receptor (beta chain) was sequenced for a study of blood T cell repertoires in COVID-19. Clones were sequenced by immunoSEQ multiplex PCR, and TCRdb holds only the in-frame ones, with some missing. In the table there are some 390,000 clones, roughly 89% of which are singletons. The CDR3 has 13 residues. The germline gives CDR1 GTSNPN, CDR2 SVGIG (reference sequence). The ends were cut back, 2 bases at V and 8 bases at J, with 10 bases in the middle. Sample: PBMCs or T cells enriched from blood (not recorded which). The origin of this receptor is a woman aged 25 to 45 who had recovered from COVID-19. The chain has TRBV30 and TRBJ1-6; D is perhaps TRBD1 (6 bases). The CDR3 nucleotides are TGTGCCTGGAGTACAGGGAACGATTCACCCCTCCACTTT. This translates into CAWSTGNDSPLHF. Variable domain in full (rest from reference TRBV30 and TRBJ1-6): SQTIHQWPATLVQPVGSPLSLECTVEGTSNPNLYWYRQAAGRGLQLLFYSVGIGQISSEVPQNLSASRPQDRQFILSSKKLLLSDSGFYLCAWSTGNDSPLHFGNGTRLTVT.